The source of this TCR beta chain is a study of blood T cells in healthy people across ages. Then a second PCR, running about 6 to 12 cycles, was carried out with a sample-barcoded 5' primer and a J-beta primer mix. TCRdb processed the 5' RACE reads anew with MiXCR; each CDR3 protein has one entry. This sample has more than 900,000 distinct CDR3 sequences, with 25% to 35% found just once. V gave up 0 bases and J gave up 4 bases, with 13 bases separating them. Germline V gene sequence: CDR1 SGHRS, CDR2 YFSETQ. This CDR3 is 15 amino acids long. In its sample, this clonotype was seen a few times. This sample also appeared in a second study, on T cells of mothers and their children.

The sample was blood. This sequence originates from a woman in her thirties or forties in good health. The chain couples TRBV5-1 to TRBJ2-5; D gene uncertain. As DNA, the CDR3 is TGCGCCAGCAGCTTGGTGGTGGACCCACGAGAGACCCAGTACTTC. This gives the protein CASSLVVDPRETQYF.